Following are 31 T cell receptor beta chains from one sample sequenced in a study of blood T cell repertoires in COVID-19. Measured with immunoSEQ multiplex PCR; TCRdb has only the in-frame clones, and not every one. The data hold about 200,000 clones, with around 86% observed a single time. Material: peripheral blood. The receptors come from a woman aged 50 to 60 with COVID-19, enrolled during active disease.

V is TRBV7-3 and J is TRBJ2-2, with 10 bases fitting TRBD1. The CDR3 has 15 residues. Germline assignment: CDR1 SGHTA and CDR2 FQGTGA. Unmatched junction bases numbered 7, after V lost 8 bases and J lost 4 bases. The CDR3 DNA reads as TGTGCCAGCGGACCGGGACAGGGGTTCACCGGGGAGCTGTTTTTT. It encodes CASGPGQGFTGELFF.

In this sample, this clone turned up once. The chain recombines TRBV3-1 (or the pseudogene TRBV3-2) with TRBJ1-2; D may be TRBD1 (6 bases). The germline CDR1 and CDR2 sequences are LGHDT and YNNKEL (reference sequence). V lost 0 bases to trimming and J lost 2 bases, with 19 bases between them. The CDR3 is 18 residues long. CDR3 DNA: TGTGCCAGCAGCCAAGAATTTAGGGGGGGGGCGGAAAACTATGGCTACACCTTC. Translating gives CASSQEFRGGAENYGYTF.

V is TRBV5-4 and J is TRBJ2-6, with 9 bases matching TRBD1. Germline CDR1 and CDR2: SGHNT and YYREEE (reference sequence). This CDR3 has 17 amino acids. Losses at the gene ends were 3 bases for V and 2 bases for J; bases not matched to a gene: 6. CDR3: CASSYRTGDPGANVLTF. Here the CDR3 DNA reads TGTGCCAGCAGCTATCGGACAGGGGACCCTGGGGCCAACGTCCTGACTTTC.

This chain uses TRBV25-1 with TRBJ1-1, with a possible D match to TRBD1 (6 bases). CDR1 and CDR2 from the germline V gene are MGHDK and SYGVNS. The V and J ends lost 1 base and 1 base respectively, with 10 bases between them. This CDR3 is built from 15 residues. The CDR3 coding sequence is TGTGCCAGCAGTGAATGGGGGACACAGAACACTGAAGCTTTCTTT. Its protein is CASSEWGTQNTEAFF. The full variable domain, in which reference TRBV25-1 and TRBJ1-1 provide the parts outside the CDR3, is EADIYQTPRYLVIGTGKKITLECSQTMGHDKMYWYQQDPGMELHLIHYSYGVNSTEKGDLSSESTVSRIRTEHFPLTLESARPSHTSQYLCASSEWGTQNTEAFFGQGTRLTVV.

The sample holds one count of this clone. The V and J genes are TRBV2 and TRBJ1-5; 10 nucleotides line up with TRBD1. V was pared by 5 bases and J by 1 base, with 2 bases of the junction left unmatched. This CDR3 region has 15 residues. CDR1 is SNHLY and CDR2 is FYNNEI in the germline V gene. The CDR3 sequence: CASSWDRGSNQPQHF. As DNA, the CDR3 is TGTGCCAGCAGTTGGGACAGGGGAAGCAATCAGCCCCAGCATTTT.

The gene calls are TRBV6-4 and TRBJ2-2; 8 positions agree with TRBD1. The germline CDR1 and CDR2 sequences are MRHNA and SNTAGT. J gave up 1 base and V 8 bases, and 12 bases lay outside the gene matches. The CDR3 sequence is 17 residues long. CDR3 in amino acids: CASQRQGFGGNTGELFF. DNA of the CDR3: TGTGCCAGCCAGCGACAGGGGTTCGGAGGGAACACCGGGGAGCTGTTTTTT.

This clone was counted a few times. The J gene is TRBJ1-2, the V gene TRBV29-1, with D unresolved. The ends were cut back, 8 bases at V and 5 bases at J, with 18 bases in the middle. This CDR3 spans 13 amino acids. Germline CDR1 SQVTM, CDR2 ANQGSEA. The CDR3 sequence is CSSRREPSYGYTF. In DNA, the CDR3 is TGCAGCTCCCGTAGGGAGCCCTCTTATGGCTACACCTTC.

The V and J genes are TRBV19 and TRBJ1-4; D is uncertain. Trimming stripped 3 bases from V and 0 bases from J, with 11 bases between. The CDR3 covers 16 residues. CDR1 is LNHDA and CDR2 is SQIVND in the germline V gene (reference sequence). CDR3 sequence: CASSIGSGATNEKLFF. For the CDR3, the DNA is TGTGCCAGTAGTATTGGGAGCGGGGCAACTAATGAAAAACTGTTTTTT.

The CDR3, as DNA: TGTGCCAGCATGGGCCTAAGCTCTGGAAACACCATATATTTT. Its translation is CASMGLSSGNTIYF. This rearrangement joins TRBV6-5 to TRBJ1-3; D gene unclear. Germline CDR1 is MNHEY and CDR2 is SVGAGI. V lost 7 bases and J 0 bases, leaving 10 bases between the germline ends. This CDR3 comprises 14 residues.

V and J are TRBV4-1 and TRBJ2-7; D possibly corresponds to TRBD2 (5 bases). This CDR3 is built from 15 residues. Trimming removed 3 bases from V and 0 bases from J, with 12 bases in between. The V gene's germline CDR1 is MGHRA and CDR2 YSYEKL. CDR3 DNA sequence: TGCGCCAGCAGCCATAGTCCAGCGGACTCCTACGAGCAGTACTTC. Translation gives CASSHSPADSYEQYF.

This rearrangement joins TRBV7-9 to TRBJ2-2; D gene unclear. Trimming removed 1 base from V and 6 bases from J, with 3 bases in between. This CDR3 is built from 12 residues. CDR1 is SEHNR, CDR2 FQNEAQ, per germline (reference sequence). The CDR3 region is CASSLGAGELFF. In DNA, the CDR3 is TGTGCCAGCAGCTTAGGAGCCGGGGAGCTGTTTTTT.

The chain uses TRBV3-1 (or the pseudogene TRBV3-2) and TRBJ2-3, with D perhaps matching TRBD2 (7 bases). This CDR3 is 15 amino acids long. V shed 3 bases and J shed 1 base, with 11 bases lying between them. Per the germline V gene, CDR1 is LGHDT and CDR2 is YNNKEL (reference sequence). CDR3 region: CASSQGRGRTDTQYF. The DNA of the CDR3 is TGTGCCAGCAGCCAGGGGCGGGGGCGCACAGATACGCAGTATTTT.

This chain links TRBV9 with TRBJ2-2; 7 bases are shared with TRBD1. J was trimmed by 5 bases and V by 6 bases; bases with no gene match: 4. The CDR3 spans 13 residues. From germline, CDR1 is SGDLS and CDR2 YYNGEE. The CDR3 sequence: CASKRGHTGELFF. CDR3 sequence (DNA): TGTGCCAGCAAGAGGGGGCATACCGGGGAGCTGTTTTTT.

This clone was observed a few times. V is TRBV11-2 and J is TRBJ2-7, with D possibly being TRBD2 (5 bases). Trimming removed 5 bases at V and 3 bases at J, with 17 bases between. This CDR3 spans 15 amino acids. Germline V gives CDR1 SGHAT, CDR2 FQNNGV. The CDR3 DNA reads as TGTGCCAGCAGCCACAGCGGACGTCGGAACTACGAGCAGTACTTC. It translates to CASSHSGRRNYEQYF.

The V and J genes are TRBV4-3 and TRBJ1-4; 7 bases match TRBD1. J was trimmed by 4 bases and V by 0 bases; bases with no gene match: 11. The germline CDR1 and CDR2 sequences are LGHNA and YSLEER. The CDR3 runs to 18 residues. The CDR3 loop reads CASSQDRGQTGINEKLFF. CDR3 nucleotides: TGCGCCAGCAGCCAAGATCGGGGCCAGACAGGGATTAATGAAAAACTGTTTTTT.

This rearrangement joins TRBV25-1 to TRBJ1-1; D uncertain. The CDR3 loop spans 16 amino acids. Germline V gene data show CDR1 as MGHDK and CDR2 as SYGVNS. The V and J ends lost 6 bases and 5 bases respectively, with 22 bases between them. In nucleotides, the CDR3 is TGTGCCAGCAGCGTAGCAGGAGGGCGAAAAGGGACTGAAGCTTTCTTT. Encoded protein: CASSVAGGRKGTEAFF.

The chain is built from TRBV9 and TRBJ1-1, with D hard to call. V lost 3 bases and J 8 bases, leaving 11 bases between the germline ends. Germline V gene sequence: CDR1 SGDLS, CDR2 YYNGEE. There are 12 residues in the CDR3. In nucleotides, the CDR3 is TGTGCCAGCAGCGCACTACCCGGGGAAGCTTTCTTT. Translation gives CASSALPGEAFF.

This clone was found a few times. The V gene is TRBV3-1 (or the pseudogene TRBV3-2), the J gene TRBJ1-2; maybe TRBD1 (5 bases). Deletions cut 3 bases from V and 8 bases from J, with 10 bases between. CDR1 is LGHDT, CDR2 YNNKEL, per germline (reference sequence). The CDR3 has 12 amino acids. CDR3 residues: CASSHSGKGYTF. The DNA of the CDR3 is TGTGCCAGCAGCCACTCAGGGAAGGGCTACACCTTC.

The chain is built from TRBV30 and TRBJ2-2, with TRBD1 as a possible D gene (5 bases). V was pared by 7 bases and J by 1 base, with 10 bases between. This CDR3 is 13 amino acids long. Germline lookup yields CDR1 GTSNPN and CDR2 SVGIG (reference sequence). The CDR3 is CASSQGNTGELFF. The CDR3 bases are TGTGCCTCCTCCCAGGGGAACACCGGGGAGCTGTTTTTT.

The rearrangement uses TRBV3-1 (or the pseudogene TRBV3-2) and TRBJ1-2; D is ambiguous. V gave up 4 bases and J gave up 4 bases, with 13 bases separating them. Looked up from germline, CDR1 is LGHDT and CDR2 is YNNKEL (reference sequence). This CDR3 has 14 amino acids. The CDR3 DNA is TGTGCCAGCAGCCTCCGTGTGGGCCCCTATGGCTACACCTTC. Protein product: CASSLRVGPYGYTF.

The chain uses TRBV7-8 and TRBJ1-6; D remains unclear. V was pared by 6 bases and J by 9 bases, with 18 bases between. Per germline, CDR1 SGHVS and CDR2 FQNEAQ. CDR3 length equals 15 residues. CDR3 sequence reads: CASSYQRGTSSPLHF. The DNA for the CDR3 is TGTGCCAGCAGTTATCAACGGGGAACGAGTTCACCCCTCCACTTT.

The rearrangement links TRBV27 to TRBJ2-7; TRBD2 matches at 15 bases. This CDR3 spans 15 amino acids. Germline V gene data show CDR1 as MNHEY and CDR2 as SMNVEV (reference sequence). After removal of 5 bases from V and 7 bases from J, the junction contained 6 bases not matched to a gene. CDR3 sequence reads: CASSPGLAGGKEQYV. The CDR3 DNA reads TGTGCCAGCAGTCCGGGACTAGCGGGGGGTAAAGAGCAGTACGTC.

The rearrangement joins TRBV14 to TRBJ1-2; D might be TRBD1 (6 bases). V was trimmed by 0 bases and J by 13 bases, leaving 15 bases between them. CDR1 and CDR2 from the germline V gene are SGHDN and FVKESK. The CDR3 sequence is 13 residues long. CDR3 loop: CASSQDLKTGLTF. The CDR3 DNA reads TGTGCCAGCAGCCAAGATCTAAAGACAGGACTCACCTTC.

This rearrangement joins TRBV18 to TRBJ2-5; a weak D match, TRBD1 (5 bases). Looked up from germline, CDR1 is KGHSH and CDR2 is LQKENI. The V gene lost 2 bases and the J gene lost 5 bases, with 12 bases spanning the gap. The CDR3 totals 14 residues. CDR3 DNA sequence: TGTGCCAGCTCACCAACGACAGTGGTGGAGACCCAGTACTTC. It codes for CASSPTTVVETQYF.

The V gene is TRBV6-5, the J gene TRBJ2-3; D remains ambiguous. The length of the CDR3 is 14 residues. CDR1 and CDR2 from the germline V gene are MNHEY and SVGAGI. V dropped 1 base and J dropped 1 base, with 6 bases sitting between them. The CDR3 protein is CASSYYTGTDTQYF. The CDR3 DNA is TGTGCCAGCAGTTACTATACAGGCACAGATACGCAGTATTTT.

The gene calls are TRBV3-1 (or the pseudogene TRBV3-2) and TRBJ2-1; 8 nucleotides line up with TRBD2. The CDR3 spans 16 residues. CDR1 and CDR2 (germline): LGHDT, YNNKEL (reference sequence). Trimming took 1 base from V and 4 from J; bases not matched to a gene: 6. The CDR3 region is CASSQVAGLEYNEQFF. CDR3 nucleotide sequence: TGTGCCAGCAGCCAAGTCGCGGGACTAGAGTACAATGAGCAGTTCTTC.

The rearrangement joins TRBV19 to TRBJ1-3; 8 positions agree with TRBD1. Per germline, CDR1 LNHDA and CDR2 SQIVND (reference sequence). The CDR3 sequence is 15 residues long. V lost 5 bases to trimming and J lost 2 bases; unmatched junction nucleotides: 5. CDR3 nucleotide sequence: TGTGCCAGTAGTGTTGACAGGGGTACTGGAAACACCATATATTTT. The encoded protein is CASSVDRGTGNTIYF.

The J gene is TRBJ2-3, the V gene TRBV3-1 (or the pseudogene TRBV3-2), with D possibly TRBD2 on 7 matching bases. CDR1 is LGHDT, CDR2 YNNKEL, per germline (reference sequence). V lost 1 base and J 5 bases, leaving 13 bases between the germline ends. The CDR3 runs to 15 residues. In nucleotides, the CDR3 is TGTGCCAGCAGCCAAGTGGGGGGGGCCGGAGATACGCAGTATTTT. Its translation: CASSQVGGAGDTQYF.

V is TRBV5-1 and J is TRBJ2-2, with D possibly TRBD2 on 6 matching bases. CDR1 is SGHRS and CDR2 is YFSETQ in the germline V gene. Between the trimmed V and J ends, which lost 4 bases and 1 base, there was a span of 17 bases. The CDR3 has 17 residues. The CDR3 DNA is TGCGCCAGCAGCCCTAAGCTAGCGACGATGAACACCGGGGAGCTGTTTTTT. Its protein is CASSPKLATMNTGELFF.

The chain couples TRBV7-3 to TRBJ2-1; tentatively, D is TRBD2 (6 bases). This CDR3 is built from 16 residues. Germline V gene sequence: CDR1 SGHTA, CDR2 FQGTGA. V lost 4 bases and J 9 bases, leaving 22 bases between the germline ends. The chain's CDR3 is CASSSLGSLGGGEQFF. In nucleotides, the CDR3 is TGTGCCAGCAGCTCCCTGGGATCTTTGGGAGGCGGTGAGCAGTTCTTC.

For the CDR3, the DNA is TGTGCCAGCAGCTTGGCCTATGAGCAGTTCTTC. Protein sequence: CASSLAYEQFF. This rearrangement joins TRBV5-6 to TRBJ2-1; D is ambiguous. The CDR3 contains 11 residues. Germline V lookup: CDR1 SGHDT, CDR2 YYEEEE. Trimming left V 0 bases short and J 8 bases short, with 3 bases between.